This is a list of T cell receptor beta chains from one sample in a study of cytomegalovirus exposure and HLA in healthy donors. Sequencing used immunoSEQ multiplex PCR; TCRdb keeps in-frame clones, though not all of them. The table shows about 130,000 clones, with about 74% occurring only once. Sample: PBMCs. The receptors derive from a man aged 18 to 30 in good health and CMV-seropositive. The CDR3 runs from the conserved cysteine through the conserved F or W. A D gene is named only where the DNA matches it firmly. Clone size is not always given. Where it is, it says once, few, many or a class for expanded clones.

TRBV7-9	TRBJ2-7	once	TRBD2	TGTGCCAGCAGCTTGGGACTAGCGGGCGAGCAGTACTTC	CASSLGLAGEQYF
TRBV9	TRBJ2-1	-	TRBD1	TGTGCCAGCAGCGAAAAAACCGGGACAGGGGGCGCTGAGCAGTTCTTC	CASSEKTGTGGAEQFF
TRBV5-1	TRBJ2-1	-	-	TGCGCCAGCAGCTTAGATGGGAGCTCCTACAATGAGCAGTTCTTC	CASSLDGSSYNEQFF
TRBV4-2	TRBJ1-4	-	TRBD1	TGTGCCAGCAGTCTCTCCGGGACAGGAGATGAAAAACTGTTTTTT	CASSLSGTGDEKLFF
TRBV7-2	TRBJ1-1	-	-	TGTGCCAGCAGCTTAGTGCCAGGGCCATCTAACACTGAAGCTTTCTTT	CASSLVPGPSNTEAFF
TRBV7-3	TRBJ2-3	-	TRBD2	TGTGCCAGCAGCTTAGCGGGAGTGACAGATACGCAGTATTTT	CASSLAGVTDTQYF
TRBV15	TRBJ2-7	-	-	TGTGCCACCAGCGGTCAGATTTCCTACGAGCAGTACTTC	CATSGQISYEQYF
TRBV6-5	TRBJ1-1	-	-	TGTGCCAGCAGTTACGGGGGACTAGGTACTGAAGCTTTCTTT	CASSYGGLGTEAFF
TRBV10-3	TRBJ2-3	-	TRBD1	TGTGCCATCAGTGAGGGGACAGGGGTGTCTCGGGATACGCAGTATTTT	CAISEGTGVSRDTQYF
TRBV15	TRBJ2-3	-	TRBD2	TGTGCCACCAGCAGGGAGCTCGCGGGGGGGCCCACAGATACGCAGTATTTT	CATSRELAGGPTDTQYF
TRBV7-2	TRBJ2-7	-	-	TGTGCCAGCAGCTCCGGGATTAACTACGAGCAGTACTTC	CASSSGINYEQYF
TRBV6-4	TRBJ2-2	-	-	TGTGCCAGCAGTGCTCAGGGGTTGGAGAACACCGGGGAGCTGTTTTTT	CASSAQGLENTGELFF
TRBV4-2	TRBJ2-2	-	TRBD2	TGTGCCAGCAGTCATAGCGGGACCCCCGGGGAGCTGTTTTTT	CASSHSGTPGELFF
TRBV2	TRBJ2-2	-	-	TGTGCCAGCATAGGAGACAGGTCGAACACCGGGGAGCTGTTTTTT	CASIGDRSNTGELFF
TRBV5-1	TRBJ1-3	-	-	TGCGCCAGCAGCTTGGTGGCTCGGGGCTCTGGAAACACCATATATTTT	CASSLVARGSGNTIYF
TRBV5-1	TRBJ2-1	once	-	TGCGCCAGCAGCTTGATACAGGGATCTTCCAATGAGCAGTTCTTC	CASSLIQGSSNEQFF
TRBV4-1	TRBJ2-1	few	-	TGCGCCAGCAGCCAAGATACGGCCGGGGATGAGCAGTTCTTC	CASSQDTAGDEQFF
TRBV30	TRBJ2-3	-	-	TGTGCCTGGAGTGTAGGGGGATTTCGCCTAGATACGCAGTATTTT	CAWSVGGFRLDTQYF
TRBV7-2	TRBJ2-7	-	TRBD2	TGTGCCAGCAGCTTAGGAACTAGCGGGAGTGGGTACGAGCAGTACTTC	CASSLGTSGSGYEQYF
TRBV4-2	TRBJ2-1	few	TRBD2	TGTGCCAGCAGCCAAGCGCTTGGGACTACCTACAATGAGCAGTTCTTC	CASSQALGTTYNEQFF
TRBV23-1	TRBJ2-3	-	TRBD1	TGCGCCAGCAGTCAATCTATCGAGACAGGGGGCCCAGATACGCAGTATTTT	CASSQSIETGGPDTQYF
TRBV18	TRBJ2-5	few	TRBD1	TGTGCCAGCTCACCACTGTCAGTTGTAGGACAGGGGAGAGAGACCCAGTACTTC	CASSPLSVVGQGRETQYF
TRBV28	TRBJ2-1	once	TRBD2	TGTGCCAGCAGCCCGGGGGCTAGCGGGCGGGGTGAGCAGTTCTTC	CASSPGASGRGEQFF
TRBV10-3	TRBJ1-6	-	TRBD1	TGTGCCATCAGTGAGCAGGGACAGGGGAATTCACCCCTCCACTTT	CAISEQGQGNSPLHF
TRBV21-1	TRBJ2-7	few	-	TGTGCCAGCAGCAAATGGGCGTCCACCTACGAGCAGTACTTC	CASSKWASTYEQYF
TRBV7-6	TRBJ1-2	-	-	TGTGCCAGCAGCTTAGGCACAAATAACTATGGCTACACCTTC	CASSLGTNNYGYTF
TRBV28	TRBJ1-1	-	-	TGTGCCAGCAGACTTCCGCCCGATACCCTGAACACTGAAGCTTTCTTT	CASRLPPDTLNTEAFF